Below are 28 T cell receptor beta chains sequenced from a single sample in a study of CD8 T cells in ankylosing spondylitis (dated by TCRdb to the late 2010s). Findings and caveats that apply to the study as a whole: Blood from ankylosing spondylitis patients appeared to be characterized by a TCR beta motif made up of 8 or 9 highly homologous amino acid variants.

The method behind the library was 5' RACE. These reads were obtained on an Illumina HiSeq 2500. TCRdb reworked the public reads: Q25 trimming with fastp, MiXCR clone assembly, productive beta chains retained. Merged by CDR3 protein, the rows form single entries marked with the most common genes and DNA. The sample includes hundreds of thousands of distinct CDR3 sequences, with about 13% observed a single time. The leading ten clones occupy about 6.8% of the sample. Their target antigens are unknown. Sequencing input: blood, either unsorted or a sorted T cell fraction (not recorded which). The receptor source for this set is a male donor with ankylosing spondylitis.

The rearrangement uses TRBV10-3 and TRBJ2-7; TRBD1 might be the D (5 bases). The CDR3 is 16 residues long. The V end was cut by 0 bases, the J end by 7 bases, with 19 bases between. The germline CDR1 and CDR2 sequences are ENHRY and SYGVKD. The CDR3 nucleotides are TGTGCCATCAGTGAGTCTCTAGGGGTCCCCTCGAGTGAGCAGTACTTC. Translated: CAISESLGVPSSEQYF.

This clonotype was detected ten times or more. DNA of the CDR3: TGCGCCAGCAAGTTCGCACTAGCGGGGACCGCAGATACGCAGTATTTT. Its protein is CASKFALAGTADTQYF. This chain links TRBV5-1 with TRBJ2-3, with 10 bases matching TRBD2. Germline V gives CDR1 SGHRS, CDR2 YFSETQ. The CDR3 extends over 16 amino acids. Trimming took 6 bases from V and 4 from J; bases not matched to a gene: 11.

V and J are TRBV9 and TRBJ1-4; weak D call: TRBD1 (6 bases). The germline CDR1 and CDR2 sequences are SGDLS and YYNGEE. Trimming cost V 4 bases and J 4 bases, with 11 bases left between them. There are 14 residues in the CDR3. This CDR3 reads CASSWGQSNEKLFF. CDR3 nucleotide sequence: TGTGCCAGCAGCTGGGGGCAGAGTAATGAAAAACTGTTTTTT.

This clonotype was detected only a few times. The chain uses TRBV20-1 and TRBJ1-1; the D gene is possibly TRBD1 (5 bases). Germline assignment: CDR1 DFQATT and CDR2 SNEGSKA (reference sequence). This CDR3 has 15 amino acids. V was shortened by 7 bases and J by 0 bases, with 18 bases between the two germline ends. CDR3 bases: TGCAGTGGAGAAGGAGGGGCAGGGATGAACACTGAAGCTTTCTTT. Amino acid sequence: CSGEGGAGMNTEAFF.

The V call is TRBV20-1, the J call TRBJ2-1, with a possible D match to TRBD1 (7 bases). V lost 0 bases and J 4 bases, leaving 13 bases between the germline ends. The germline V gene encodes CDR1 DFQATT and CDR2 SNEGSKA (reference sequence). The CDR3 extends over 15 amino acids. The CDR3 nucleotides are TGCAGTGCTAGAGAATATGCAGGGGGGTACAATGAGCAGTTCTTC. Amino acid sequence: CSAREYAGGYNEQFF.

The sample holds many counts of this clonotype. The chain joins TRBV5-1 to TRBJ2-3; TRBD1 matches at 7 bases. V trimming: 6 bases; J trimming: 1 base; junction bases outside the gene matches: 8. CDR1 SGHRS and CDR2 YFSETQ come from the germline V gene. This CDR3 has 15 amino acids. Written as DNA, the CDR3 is TGCGCCAGCACCCGACAGGGCGGAGGCACAGATACGCAGTATTTT. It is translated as CASTRQGGGTDTQYF.

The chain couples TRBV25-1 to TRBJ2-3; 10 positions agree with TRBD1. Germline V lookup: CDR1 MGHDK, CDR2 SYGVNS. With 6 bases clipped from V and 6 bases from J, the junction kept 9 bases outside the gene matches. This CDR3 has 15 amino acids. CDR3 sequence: CASSNDRGPGDTQYF. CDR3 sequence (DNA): TGTGCCAGCAGCAACGACAGGGGGCCAGGGGATACGCAGTATTTT. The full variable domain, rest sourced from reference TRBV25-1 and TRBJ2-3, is EADIYQTPRYLVIGTGKKITLECSQTMGHDKMYWYQQDPGMELHLIHYSYGVNSTEKGDLSSESTVSRIRTEHFPLTLESARPSHTSQYLCASSNDRGPGDTQYFGPGTRLTVL.

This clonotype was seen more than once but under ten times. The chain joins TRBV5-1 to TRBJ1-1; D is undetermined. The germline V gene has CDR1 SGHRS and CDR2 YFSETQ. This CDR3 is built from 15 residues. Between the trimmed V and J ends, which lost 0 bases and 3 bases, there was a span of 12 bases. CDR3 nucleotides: TGCGCCAGCAGCTTGGTTGGGAATGGGGACACTGAAGCTTTCTTT. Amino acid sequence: CASSLVGNGDTEAFF.

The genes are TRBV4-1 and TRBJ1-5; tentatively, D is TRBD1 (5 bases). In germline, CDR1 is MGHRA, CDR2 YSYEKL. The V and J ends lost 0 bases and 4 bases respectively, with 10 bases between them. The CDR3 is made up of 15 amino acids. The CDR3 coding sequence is TGCGCCAGCAGCCAAGATGGACACGGTAATCAGCCCCAGCATTTT. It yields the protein CASSQDGHGNQPQHF.

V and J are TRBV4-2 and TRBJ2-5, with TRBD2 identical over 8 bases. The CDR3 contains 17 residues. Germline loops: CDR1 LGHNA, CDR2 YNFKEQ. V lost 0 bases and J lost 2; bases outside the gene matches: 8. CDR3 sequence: CASSQDRREGGQETQYF. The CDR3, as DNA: TGTGCCAGCAGCCAAGATAGACGGGAGGGGGGACAAGAGACCCAGTACTTC.

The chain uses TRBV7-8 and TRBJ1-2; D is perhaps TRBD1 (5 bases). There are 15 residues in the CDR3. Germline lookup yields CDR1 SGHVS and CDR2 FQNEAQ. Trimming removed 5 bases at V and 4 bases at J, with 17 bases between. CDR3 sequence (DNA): TGTGCCAGCAGCACGGGGGGGTCTCTCCGCTATGGCTACACCTTC. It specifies CASSTGGSLRYGYTF.

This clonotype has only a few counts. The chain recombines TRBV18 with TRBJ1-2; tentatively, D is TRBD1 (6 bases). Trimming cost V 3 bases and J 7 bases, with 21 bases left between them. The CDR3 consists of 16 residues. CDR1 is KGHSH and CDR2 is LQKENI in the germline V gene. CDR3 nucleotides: TGTGCCAGCTCACCCATGCACGGGGGCCGAGAGGGTGGCTACACCTTC. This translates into CASSPMHGGREGGYTF.

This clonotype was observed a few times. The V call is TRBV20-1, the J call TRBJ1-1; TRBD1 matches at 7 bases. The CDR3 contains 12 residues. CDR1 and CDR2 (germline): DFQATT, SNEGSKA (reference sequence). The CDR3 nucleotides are TGCATCGTGGGGACAGTGAACACTGAAGCTTTCTTT. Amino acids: CIVGTVNTEAFF.

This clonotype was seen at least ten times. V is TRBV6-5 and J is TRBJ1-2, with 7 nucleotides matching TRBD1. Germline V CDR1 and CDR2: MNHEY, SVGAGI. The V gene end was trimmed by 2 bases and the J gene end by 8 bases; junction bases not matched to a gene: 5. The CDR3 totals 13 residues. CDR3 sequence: CASSYDRARGYTF. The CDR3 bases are TGTGCCAGCAGTTACGACAGGGCCAGAGGCTACACCTTC.

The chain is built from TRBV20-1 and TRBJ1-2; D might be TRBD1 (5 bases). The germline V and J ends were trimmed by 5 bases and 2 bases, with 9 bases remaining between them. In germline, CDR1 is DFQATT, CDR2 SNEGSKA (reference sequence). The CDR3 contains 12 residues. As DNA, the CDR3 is TGCAGTGCTCCGACAGACAACTATGGCTACACCTTC. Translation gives CSAPTDNYGYTF.

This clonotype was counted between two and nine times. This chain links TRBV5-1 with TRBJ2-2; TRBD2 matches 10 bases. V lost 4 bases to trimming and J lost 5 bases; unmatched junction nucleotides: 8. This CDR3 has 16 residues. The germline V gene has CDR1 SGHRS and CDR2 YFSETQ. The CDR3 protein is CASSATSGTTTGELFF. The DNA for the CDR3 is TGCGCCAGCAGCGCCACTAGCGGGACGACGACCGGGGAGCTGTTTTTT.

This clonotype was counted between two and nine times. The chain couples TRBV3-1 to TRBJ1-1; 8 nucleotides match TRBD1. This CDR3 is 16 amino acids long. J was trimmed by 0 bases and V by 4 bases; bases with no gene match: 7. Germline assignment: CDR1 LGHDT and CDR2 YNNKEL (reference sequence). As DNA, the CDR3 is TGTGCCAGCAGCCCCGATGGACAGGGTATGAACACTGAAGCTTTCTTT. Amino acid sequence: CASSPDGQGMNTEAFF.

The CDR3 protein is CASSYSEGGYTF. The CDR3 coding sequence is TGTGCCAGCAGTTATTCAGAAGGCGGCTACACCTTC. The rearrangement joins TRBV12-3 or TRBV12-4 to TRBJ1-2; D call uncertain. CDR3 length: 12 amino acids. Between the trimmed V and J ends, which lost 4 bases and 8 bases, there was a span of 11 bases.

The CDR3 DNA reads TGTGCCAGCAGTGAATTTGTGGGACAGGGGGCCTCTGGGGGAGGCTACACCTTC. It encodes CASSEFVGQGASGGGYTF. The V gene is TRBV25-1, the J gene TRBJ1-2; 12 bases line up with TRBD1. CDR3 size: 18 residues. The V gene end was trimmed by 1 base and the J gene end by 8 bases; junction bases not matched to a gene: 14. Germline assignment: CDR1 MGHDK and CDR2 SYGVNS.

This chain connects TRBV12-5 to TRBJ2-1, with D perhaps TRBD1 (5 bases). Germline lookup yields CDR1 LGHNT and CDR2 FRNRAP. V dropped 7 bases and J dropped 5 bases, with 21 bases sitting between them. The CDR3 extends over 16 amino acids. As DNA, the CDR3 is TGTGCTAGTGCTGGTTCATCAGGGAAGGCACACAATGAGCAGTTCTTC. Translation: CASAGSSGKAHNEQFF.

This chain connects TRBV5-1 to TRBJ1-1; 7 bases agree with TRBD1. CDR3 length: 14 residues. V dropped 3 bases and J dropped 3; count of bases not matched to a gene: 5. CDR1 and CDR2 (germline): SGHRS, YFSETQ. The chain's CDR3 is CASSYNRGDTEAFF. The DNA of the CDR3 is TGCGCCAGCAGCTACAACAGGGGTGACACTGAAGCTTTCTTT. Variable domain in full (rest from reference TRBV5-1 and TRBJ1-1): KAGVTQTPRYLIKTRGQQVTLSCSPISGHRSVSWYQQTPGQGLQFLFEYFSETQRNKGNFPGRFSGRQFSNSRSEMNVSTLELGDSALYLCASSYNRGDTEAFFGQGTRLTVV.

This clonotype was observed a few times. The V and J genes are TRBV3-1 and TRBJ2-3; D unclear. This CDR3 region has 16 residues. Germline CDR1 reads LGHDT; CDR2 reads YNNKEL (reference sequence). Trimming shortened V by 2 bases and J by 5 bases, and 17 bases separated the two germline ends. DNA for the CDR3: TGTGCCAGCAGCCAAACAGTAAACTACGCGGTAGATACGCAGTATTTT. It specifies CASSQTVNYAVDTQYF.

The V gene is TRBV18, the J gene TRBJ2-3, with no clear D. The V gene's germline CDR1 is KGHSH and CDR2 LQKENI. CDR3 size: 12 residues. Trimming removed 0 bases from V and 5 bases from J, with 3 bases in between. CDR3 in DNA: TGTGCCAGCTCACCACCGATAGATACGCAGTATTTT. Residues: CASSPPIDTQYF.

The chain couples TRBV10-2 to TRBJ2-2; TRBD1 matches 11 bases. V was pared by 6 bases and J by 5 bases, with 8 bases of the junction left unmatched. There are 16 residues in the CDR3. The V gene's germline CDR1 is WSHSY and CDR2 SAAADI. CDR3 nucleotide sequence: TGCGCCAGCAGGTCCGGGACAGGGGGTAGGACCGGGGAGCTGTTTTTT. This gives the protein CASRSGTGGRTGELFF.

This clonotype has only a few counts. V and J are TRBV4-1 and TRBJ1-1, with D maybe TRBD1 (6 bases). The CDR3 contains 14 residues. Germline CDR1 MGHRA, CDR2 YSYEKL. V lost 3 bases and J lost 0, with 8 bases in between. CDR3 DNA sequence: TGCGCCAGCAGCCAGGGGGCTATGAACACTGAAGCTTTCTTT. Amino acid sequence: CASSQGAMNTEAFF.

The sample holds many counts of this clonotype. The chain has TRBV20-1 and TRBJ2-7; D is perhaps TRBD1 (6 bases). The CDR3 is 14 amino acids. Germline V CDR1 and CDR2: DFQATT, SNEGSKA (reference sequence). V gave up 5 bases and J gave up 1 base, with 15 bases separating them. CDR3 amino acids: CSASTGPGSYEQYF. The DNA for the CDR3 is TGCAGTGCTTCGACAGGACCCGGTTCCTACGAGCAGTACTTC.

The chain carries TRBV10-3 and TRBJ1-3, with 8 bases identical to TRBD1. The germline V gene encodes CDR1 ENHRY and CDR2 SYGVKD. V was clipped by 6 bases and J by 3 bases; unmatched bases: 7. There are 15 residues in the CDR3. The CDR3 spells CAISPGGAYGNTIYF. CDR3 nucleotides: TGTGCCATCAGCCCAGGGGGCGCATATGGAAACACCATATATTTT.

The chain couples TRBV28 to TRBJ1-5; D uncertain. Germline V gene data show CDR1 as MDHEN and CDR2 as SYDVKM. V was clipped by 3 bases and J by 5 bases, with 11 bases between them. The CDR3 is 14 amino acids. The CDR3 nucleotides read TGTGCCAGCAGTTTCGATCGAGGCTATCAGCCCCAGCATTTT. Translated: CASSFDRGYQPQHF.